This is a list of T cell receptor beta chains from one sample in a study of naive and memory T cell subsets. A single record per CDR3 protein comes from TCRdb applying MiXCR to the UMI-ligation and nested PCR reads. The table lists 18,000 or so distinct CDR3 sequences, approximately 9.7% of them singletons. The specimen was skin, collected from a tuberculin skin test site. These receptors came from an adult in good health. Both conserved end residues are trimmed from each CDR3. Size tells how often a clone was seen (once, few, many) or the class of an expanded clone, and some rows leave it out.

j_call v_call clone_size cdr3_aa
TRBJ1-5 TRBV12-3/TRBV12-4 medium-sized ASSLGLTNQPQH
TRBJ2-5 TRBV6-2/TRBV6-3 - ASSYLRVVEETQY
TRBJ2-7 TRBV14 - ASSHRIAGRSYEQY
TRBJ2-3 TRBV6-2/TRBV6-3 - ASSYSTRLIDSTRDTQY
TRBJ2-3 TRBV11-2 - ASSLMASGSTDTQY
TRBJ1-1 TRBV28 few ASSLVFRDGETEAF
TRBJ1-3 TRBV15 - ATSSIGSENTIY
TRBJ2-7 TRBV5-6 few ASSASGRSYEQY
TRBJ1-1 TRBV25-1 many ASSEYIDTEAF
TRBJ1-4 TRBV6-1 - ASSAGKEKLF
TRBJ1-1 TRBV6-5 many ASSYSQGWGTEAF
TRBJ2-6 TRBV3-1 few ASSPETGANVLT
TRBJ2-7 TRBV10-1 medium-sized ASSESWTSGRYEQY
TRBJ1-1 TRBV5-6 few ASSQLPGTGRAF
TRBJ2-1 TRBV4-1 many ASSQGRGSYNEQF
TRBJ2-5 TRBV29-1 many SVVGRGANQTQY
TRBJ2-3 TRBV4-2 many ASSQDGGGGPRTQY
TRBJ2-2 TRBV12-3/TRBV12-4 many ASSRTGGFAGELF
TRBJ2-3 TRBV5-1 many ASSYGRFGVTQY
TRBJ1-6 TRBV5-1 - ASSLGIVADNSPLH
TRBJ1-5 TRBV7-2 few ASSLSGYDQPQH
TRBJ2-3 TRBV10-2 many ASSEPGGVSDTQY
TRBJ2-1 TRBV10-3 once AISIFPWCLRNEQF
TRBJ2-7 TRBV7-2 medium-sized ASSQYRSYEQY
TRBJ2-3 TRBV7-9 few ASSLPSTDTQY
TRBJ2-7 TRBV5-1 - ASSPRQGNSYEQY
TRBJ2-3 TRBV7-2 many ASSLAAGTTSTDTQY
TRBJ2-2 TRBV30 - AWKGTAVTGELF
TRBJ2-1 TRBV12-3/TRBV12-4 many ASSPGHPSYNEQF
TRBJ1-5 TRBV20-1 - SAAQGGGNQPQH
TRBJ2-7 TRBV12-3/TRBV12-4 many ASSRDGSFYEQY
TRBJ2-1 TRBV2 medium-sized ASIMLPSNEQF
TRBJ2-1 TRBV18 - ASSPRGSGEQF
TRBJ2-3 TRBV18 many ASSPRGKGGTDTQY
TRBJ1-5 TRBV7-2 many ASSATGRSNQPQH
TRBJ2-2 TRBV7-7 few ASSLRLGSNTGELF
TRBJ2-7 TRBV6-6 medium-sized ASSGLAVSYEQY
TRBJ2-7 TRBV11-1 medium-sized ASSLDYGQGYEQY
TRBJ1-2 TRBV6-5 many ASSNQAANYGYT
TRBJ2-7 TRBV20-1 few SAKTNRQGPYEQY
TRBJ2-7 TRBV28 many ASSLIRLAGGEQY
TRBJ2-7 TRBV28 - ASSLWVWGQGSYEQY
TRBJ2-2 TRBV5-6 few ASSLSRNTGELF
TRBJ2-3 TRBV7-2 many ASSLGPDTQY
TRBJ2-1 TRBV20-1 many SARPTSRNYNEQF
TRBJ1-2 TRBV28 many ASSYNYGYT
TRBJ2-1 TRBV6-2/TRBV6-3 many ASSPFLAGGKF
TRBJ2-1 TRBV10-3 - AISEYGPSGSPEQF
TRBJ2-7 TRBV20-1 many SARIKGASYEQY
TRBJ2-1 TRBV5-1 few ASSLGQGGNEQF
TRBJ2-6 TRBV6-1 many ASSEAGLAGDSGANVLT
TRBJ1-5 TRBV3-1 few ASSQSRRQPQH
TRBJ2-2 TRBV7-8 - ASSLFSQANTGELF
TRBJ2-5 TRBV15 - ATSRSRTGALRGMETQY